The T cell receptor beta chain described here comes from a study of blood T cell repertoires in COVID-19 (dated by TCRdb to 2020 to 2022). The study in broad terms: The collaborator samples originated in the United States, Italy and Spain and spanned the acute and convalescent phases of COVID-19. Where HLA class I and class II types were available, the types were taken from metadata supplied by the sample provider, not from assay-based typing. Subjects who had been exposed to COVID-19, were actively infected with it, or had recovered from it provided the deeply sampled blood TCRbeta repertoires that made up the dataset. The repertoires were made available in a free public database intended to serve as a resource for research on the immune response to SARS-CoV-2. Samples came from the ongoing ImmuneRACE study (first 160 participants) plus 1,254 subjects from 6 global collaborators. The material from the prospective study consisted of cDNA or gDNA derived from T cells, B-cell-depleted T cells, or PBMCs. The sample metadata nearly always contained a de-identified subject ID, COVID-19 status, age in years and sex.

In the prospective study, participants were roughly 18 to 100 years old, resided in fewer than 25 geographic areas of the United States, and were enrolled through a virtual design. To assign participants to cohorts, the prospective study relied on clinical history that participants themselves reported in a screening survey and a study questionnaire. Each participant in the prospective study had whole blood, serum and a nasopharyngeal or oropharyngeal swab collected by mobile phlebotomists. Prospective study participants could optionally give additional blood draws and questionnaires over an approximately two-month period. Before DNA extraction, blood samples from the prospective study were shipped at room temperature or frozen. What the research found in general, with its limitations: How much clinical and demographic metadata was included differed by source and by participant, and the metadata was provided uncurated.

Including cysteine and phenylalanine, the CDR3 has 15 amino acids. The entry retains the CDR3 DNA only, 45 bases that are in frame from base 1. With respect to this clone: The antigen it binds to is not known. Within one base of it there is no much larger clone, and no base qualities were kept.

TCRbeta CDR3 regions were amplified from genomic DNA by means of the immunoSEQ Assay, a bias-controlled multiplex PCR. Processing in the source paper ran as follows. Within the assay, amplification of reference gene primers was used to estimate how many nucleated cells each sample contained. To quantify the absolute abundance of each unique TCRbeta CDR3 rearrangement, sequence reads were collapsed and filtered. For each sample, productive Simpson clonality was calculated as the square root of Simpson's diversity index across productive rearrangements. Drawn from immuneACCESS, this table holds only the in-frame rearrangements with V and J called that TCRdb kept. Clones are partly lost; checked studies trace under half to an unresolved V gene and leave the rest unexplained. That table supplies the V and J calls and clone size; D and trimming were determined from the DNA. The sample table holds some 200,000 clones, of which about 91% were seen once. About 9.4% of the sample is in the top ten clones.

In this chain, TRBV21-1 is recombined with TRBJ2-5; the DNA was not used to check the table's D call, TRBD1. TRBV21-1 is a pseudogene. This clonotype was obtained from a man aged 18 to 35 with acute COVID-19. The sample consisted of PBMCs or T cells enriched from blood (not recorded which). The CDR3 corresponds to CASSNPGGVGETQYF. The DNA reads TGTGCCAGCAGCAACCCAGGGGGTGTAGGAGAGACCCAGTACTTC.